The sequence of this T cell receptor (beta chain) was determined in a study of blood T cells in healthy people across ages. Study-wide context: About one barcoded beta molecule per two T cells was the capture yield of template switching.

This clonotype was observed a few times. What it binds is not known. Study-level findings and limits: Naive T cell percentage by flow cytometry tracked strongly with beta diversity. Per million T cells, TCR beta diversity dropped about linearly as age rose.

In germline, CDR1 is ENHRY, CDR2 SYGVKD. The CDR3 extends over 18 amino acids. J gave up 0 bases and V 6 bases, and 10 bases lay outside the gene matches. With a J-beta primer mix and a sample-barcoded 5' primer, a second PCR ran about 7 to 12 cycles. TCRdb independently ran MiXCR on the 5' RACE reads; one entry per CDR3 protein. In the table there are about 1.5 million distinct CDR3 sequences, under 55% of which are singletons. The source of this sequence is a young woman in good health. The sequenced sample was blood. This rearrangement joins TRBV10-3 to TRBJ1-6, with 8 nucleotides matching TRBD1. The CDR3 DNA reads TGTGCCATCAGGCGAACAGGGGGAAAAAGCTCCTATAATTCACCCCTCCACTTT. Translation: CAIRRTGGKSSYNSPLHF.